This T cell receptor (beta chain) was captured by sequencing in a study of early T cells in non-severe SARS-CoV-2 infection. Study background: RNA in bulk from unsorted whole blood was sequenced, and chains were unpaired. The study's findings and limits: VDJdb matches were skewed toward anti-spike CD8 T cell responses.

Individual cDNA molecules each received unique molecular identifiers attached to them. TCRdb reprocessed the 5' RACE reads via MiXCR and lists one record per CDR3 protein. The sample lists about 39,000 distinct CDR3 sequences, 4.5% to 7% occurring once. The CDR3 loop spans 14 amino acids. Trimming removed 6 bases from V and 6 bases from J; junction bases left unmatched: 6. Germline V gene data show CDR1 as LNHDA and CDR2 as SQIVND (reference sequence). The sample holds many counts of this clonotype. Its specificity is unknown. This sequence joins TRBV19 and TRBJ1-5, with 9 nucleotides matching TRBD1. The sample in question was whole blood, obtained at baseline. The TCR originated in an adult who was a healthcare worker with PCR-confirmed SARS-CoV-2 infection or an uninfected control (not recorded which). The CDR3 reads CASRQGAPGQPQHF. The CDR3 bases are TGTGCCAGTAGACAGGGGGCGCCGGGTCAGCCCCAGCATTTT.